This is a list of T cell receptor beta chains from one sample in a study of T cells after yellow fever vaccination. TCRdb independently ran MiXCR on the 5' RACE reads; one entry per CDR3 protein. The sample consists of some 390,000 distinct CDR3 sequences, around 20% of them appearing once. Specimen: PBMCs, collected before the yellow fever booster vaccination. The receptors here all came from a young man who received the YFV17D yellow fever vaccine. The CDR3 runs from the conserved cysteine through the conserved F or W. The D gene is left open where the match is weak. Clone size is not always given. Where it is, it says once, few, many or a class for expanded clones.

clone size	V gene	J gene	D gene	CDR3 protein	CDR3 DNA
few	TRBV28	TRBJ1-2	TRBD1	CASSPSGQGIPYGYTF	TGTGCCAGCAGTCCCTCGGGACAGGGCATACCCTATGGCTACACCTTC
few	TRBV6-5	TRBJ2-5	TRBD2	CASSPYSTAGGPETQYF	TGTGCCAGCAGTCCCTACAGCACTGCGGGGGGGCCAGAGACCCAGTACTTC
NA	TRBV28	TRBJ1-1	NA	CASSLFQRNTEAFF	TGTGCCAGCAGTTTATTCCAACGGAACACTGAAGCTTTCTTT
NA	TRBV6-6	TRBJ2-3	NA	CASSYSTGLRAGTDTQYF	TGTGCCAGCAGTTACTCGACGGGACTCCGGGCGGGGACAGATACGCAGTATTTT
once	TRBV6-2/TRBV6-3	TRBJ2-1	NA	CASAYSGVTSEQFF	TGTGCCAGCGCGTACTCTGGGGTAACCAGTGAGCAGTTCTTC
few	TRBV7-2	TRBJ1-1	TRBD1	CASRYRTGATEAFF	TGTGCCAGCAGATACAGGACAGGGGCCACTGAAGCTTTCTTT
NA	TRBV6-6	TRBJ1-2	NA	CASSPGVANYGYTF	TGTGCCAGCAGTCCTGGGGTCGCTAACTATGGCTACACCTTC
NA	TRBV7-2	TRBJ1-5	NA	CASSPHLGPSNQPQHF	TGTGCCAGCAGCCCTCATTTAGGTCCCAGCAATCAGCCCCAGCATTTT
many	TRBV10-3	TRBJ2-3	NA	CAIRGSRRSDTQYF	TGTGCCATCCGGGGGAGCCGGCGGTCAGATACGCAGTATTTT
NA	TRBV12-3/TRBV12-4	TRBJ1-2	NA	CASSRDNGYTF	TGTGCCAGCAGTCGGGACAATGGCTACACCTTC
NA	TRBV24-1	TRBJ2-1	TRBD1	CATSGQGGYNEQFF	TGTGCCACCAGTGGACAGGGGGGATACAATGAGCAGTTCTTC
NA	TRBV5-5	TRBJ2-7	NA	CASSDSSEEQYF	TGTGCCAGCAGCGACAGTTCTGAGGAGCAGTACTTC
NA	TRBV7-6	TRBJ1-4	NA	CASSFGPTTNEKLFF	TGTGCCAGCAGCTTTGGACCTACCACTAATGAAAAACTGTTTTTT
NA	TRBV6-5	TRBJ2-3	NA	CASSYQGADTQYF	TGTGCCAGCAGTTACCAGGGTGCAGATACGCAGTATTTT
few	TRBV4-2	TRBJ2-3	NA	CASSQGDRPSTDTQYF	TGTGCCAGCAGCCAAGGTGACAGGCCCAGCACAGATACGCAGTATTTT